The following is a T cell receptor (beta chain) sequence with its context. Its target is not known. Other DNA variants within this sample encode the same CDR3. The CDR3 is made up of 14 amino acids. Unmatched junction bases numbered 4, after V lost 5 bases and J lost 6 bases. CDR1 and CDR2 from the germline V gene are SGHTA and FQGNSA. These data originate in a study of shared clonotypes between healthy human individuals. Study results and limitations: The four-donor shared clonotypes exceeded non-shared clonotypes in generation probability, with non-shared ones scoring lower.

Authors' processing steps: Filtering differed, since immunoSEQ gave only junction sequences and no quality scores. Assay: immunoSEQ multiplex PCR; the TCRdb copy retains only in-frame clones and omits some. From that table come the V and J calls and clone size; the DNA was used to work out D and trimming. The table shows around 2.5 million clones, with 93% occurring only once. The sample taken for sequencing was naive CD4+ T cells from PBMCs. Subset denoted: CD45RA+ positively selected. The sequence derives from a man aged 18-30 years in good health. Some clones in this sample may be carry-over from other donors' samples. V and J are TRBV7-2 and TRBJ2-1, with TRBD2 matching 10 bases. CDR3 coding DNA: TGTGCCAGCAGCCCAAGGACTAGCGGCAATGAGCAGTTCTTC. This translates into CASSPRTSGNEQFF. Based on the CDR3 plus reference TRBV7-2 and TRBJ2-1, the full variable domain is GAGVSQSPSNKVTEKGKDVELRCDPISGHTALYWYRQSLGQGLEFLIYFQGNSAPDKSGLPSDRFSAERTGGSVSTLTIQRTQQEDSAVYLCASSPRTSGNEQFFGPGTRLTVL.